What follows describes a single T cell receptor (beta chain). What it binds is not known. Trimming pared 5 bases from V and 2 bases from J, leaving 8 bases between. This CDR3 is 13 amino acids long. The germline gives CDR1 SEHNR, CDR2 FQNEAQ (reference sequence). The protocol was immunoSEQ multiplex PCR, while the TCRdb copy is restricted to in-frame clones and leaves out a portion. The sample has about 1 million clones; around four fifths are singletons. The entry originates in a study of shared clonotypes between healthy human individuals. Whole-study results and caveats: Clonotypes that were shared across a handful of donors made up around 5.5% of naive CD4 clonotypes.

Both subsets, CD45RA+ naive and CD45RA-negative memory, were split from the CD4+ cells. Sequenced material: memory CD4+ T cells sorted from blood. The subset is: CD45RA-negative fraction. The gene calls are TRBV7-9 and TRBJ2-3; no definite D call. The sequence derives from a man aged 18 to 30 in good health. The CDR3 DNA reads TGTGCCAGCAGCCACTATCACACAGATACGCAGTATTTT. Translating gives CASSHYHTDTQYF.